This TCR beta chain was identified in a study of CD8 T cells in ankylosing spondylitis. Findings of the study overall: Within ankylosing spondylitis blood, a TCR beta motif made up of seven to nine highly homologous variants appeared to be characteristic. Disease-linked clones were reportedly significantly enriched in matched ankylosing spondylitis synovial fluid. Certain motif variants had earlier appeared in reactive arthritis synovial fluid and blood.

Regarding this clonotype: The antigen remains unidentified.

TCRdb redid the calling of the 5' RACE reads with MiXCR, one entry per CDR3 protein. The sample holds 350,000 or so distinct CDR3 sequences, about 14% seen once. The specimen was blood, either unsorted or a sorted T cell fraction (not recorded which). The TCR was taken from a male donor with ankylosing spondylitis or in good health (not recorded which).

The CDR3 DNA sequence: TGTGCCAGCAGCCTTAGACTAGCAGATTACAATGAGCAGTTCTTC. It is translated as CASSLRLADYNEQFF. The V and J genes are TRBV3-1 and TRBJ2-1; 7 nucleotides agree with TRBD2. Looked up from germline, CDR1 is LGHDT and CDR2 is YNNKEL (reference sequence). Losses at the gene ends were 4 bases for V and 4 bases for J; bases not matched to a gene: 7. CDR3 length: 15 residues.